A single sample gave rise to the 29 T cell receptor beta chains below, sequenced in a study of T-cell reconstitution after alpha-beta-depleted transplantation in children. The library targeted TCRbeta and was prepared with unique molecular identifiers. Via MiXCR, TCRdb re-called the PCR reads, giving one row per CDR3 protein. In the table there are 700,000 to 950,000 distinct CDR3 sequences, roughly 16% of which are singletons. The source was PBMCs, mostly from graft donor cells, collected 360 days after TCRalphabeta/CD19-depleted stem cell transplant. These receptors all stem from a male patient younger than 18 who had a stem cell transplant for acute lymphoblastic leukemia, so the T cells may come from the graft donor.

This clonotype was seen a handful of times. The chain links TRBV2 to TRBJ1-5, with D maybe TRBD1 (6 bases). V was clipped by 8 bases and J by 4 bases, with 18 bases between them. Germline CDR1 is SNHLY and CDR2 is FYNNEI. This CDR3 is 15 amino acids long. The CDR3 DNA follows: TGTGCCAGCCGGGGTAGGGTTAGGGGGAATCAGCCCCAGCATTTT. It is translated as CASRGRVRGNQPQHF.

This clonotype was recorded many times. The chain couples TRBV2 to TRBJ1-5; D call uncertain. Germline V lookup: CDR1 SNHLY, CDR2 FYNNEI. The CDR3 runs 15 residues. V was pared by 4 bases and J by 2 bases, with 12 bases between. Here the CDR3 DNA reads TGTGCCAGCAGTGTGGGCCCGTGGGGCAATCAGCCCCAGCATTTT. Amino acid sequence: CASSVGPWGNQPQHF.

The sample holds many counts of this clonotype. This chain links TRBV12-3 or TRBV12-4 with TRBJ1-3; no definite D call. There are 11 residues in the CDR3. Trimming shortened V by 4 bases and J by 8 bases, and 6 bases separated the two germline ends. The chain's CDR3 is CASSSRDTIYF. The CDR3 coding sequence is TGTGCCAGCAGTTCGAGGGACACCATATATTTT.

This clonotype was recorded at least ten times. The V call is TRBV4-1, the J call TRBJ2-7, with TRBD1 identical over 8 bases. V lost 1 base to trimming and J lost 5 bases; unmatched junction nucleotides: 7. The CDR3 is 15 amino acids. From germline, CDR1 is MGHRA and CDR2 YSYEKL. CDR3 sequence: CASSQVTDRDHEQYF. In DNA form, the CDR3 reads TGCGCCAGCAGCCAAGTAACGGACAGGGACCACGAGCAGTACTTC.

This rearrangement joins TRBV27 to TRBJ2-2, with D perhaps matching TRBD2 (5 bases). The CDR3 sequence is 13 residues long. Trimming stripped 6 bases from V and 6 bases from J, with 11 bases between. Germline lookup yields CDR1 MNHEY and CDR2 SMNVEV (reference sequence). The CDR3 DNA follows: TGTGCCAGCAGCCTCGGGGTAGCCGGGGAGCTGTTTTTT. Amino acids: CASSLGVAGELFF.

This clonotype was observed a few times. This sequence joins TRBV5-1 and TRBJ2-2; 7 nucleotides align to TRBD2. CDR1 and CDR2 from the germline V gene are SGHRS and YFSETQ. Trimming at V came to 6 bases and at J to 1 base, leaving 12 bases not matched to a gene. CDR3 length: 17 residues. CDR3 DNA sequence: TGCGCCAGCAACTTACGTCCTGTAGCGGGGAACACCGGGGAGCTGTTTTTT. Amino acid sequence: CASNLRPVAGNTGELFF.

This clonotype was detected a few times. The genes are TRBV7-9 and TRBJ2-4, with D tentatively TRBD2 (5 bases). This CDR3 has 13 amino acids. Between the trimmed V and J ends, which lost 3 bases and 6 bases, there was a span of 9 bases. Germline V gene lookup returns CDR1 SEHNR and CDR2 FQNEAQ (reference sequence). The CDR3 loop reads CASSFRGRNIQYF. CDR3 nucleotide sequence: TGTGCCAGCAGCTTCCGAGGGCGAAACATTCAGTACTTC.

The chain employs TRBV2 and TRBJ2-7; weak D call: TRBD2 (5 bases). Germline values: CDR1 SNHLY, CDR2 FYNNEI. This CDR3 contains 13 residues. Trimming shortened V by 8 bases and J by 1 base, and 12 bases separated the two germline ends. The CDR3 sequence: CASLRRGSYEQYF. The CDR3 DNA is TGTGCCAGCCTCCGCCGGGGTTCCTACGAGCAGTACTTC.

CDR3 bases: TGTGCCAGCAGCCAAGACGGCGGGGACAGCAATCAGCCCCAGCATTTT. Amino acids: CASSQDGGDSNQPQHF. V usage is TRBV3-1 and J usage is TRBJ1-5, with TRBD1 as a possible D gene (5 bases). The V gene lost 0 bases and the J gene lost 1 base, with 10 bases spanning the gap. Germline V gene data show CDR1 as LGHDT and CDR2 as YNNKEL (reference sequence). The CDR3 spans 16 residues.

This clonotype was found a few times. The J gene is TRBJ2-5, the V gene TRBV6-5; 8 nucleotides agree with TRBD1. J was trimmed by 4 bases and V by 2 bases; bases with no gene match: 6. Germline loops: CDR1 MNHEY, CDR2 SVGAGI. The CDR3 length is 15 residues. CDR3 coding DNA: TGTGCCAGCAGTTACGGACAGGGTCTATCAGAGACCCAGTACTTC. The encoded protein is CASSYGQGLSETQYF.

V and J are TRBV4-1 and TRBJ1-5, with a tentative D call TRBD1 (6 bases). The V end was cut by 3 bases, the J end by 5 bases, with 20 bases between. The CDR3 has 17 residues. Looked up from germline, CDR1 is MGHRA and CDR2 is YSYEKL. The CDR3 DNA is TGCGCCAGCAGCCAGATTCCCAGGGGTAAAGGAGATCAGCCCCAGCATTTT. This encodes CASSQIPRGKGDQPQHF.

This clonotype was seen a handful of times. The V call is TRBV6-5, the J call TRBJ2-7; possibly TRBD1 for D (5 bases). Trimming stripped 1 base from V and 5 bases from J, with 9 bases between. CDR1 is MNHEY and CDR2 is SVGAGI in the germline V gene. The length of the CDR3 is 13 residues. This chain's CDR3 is CASSYLSGNEQYF. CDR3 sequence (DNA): TGTGCCAGCAGTTACTTGTCAGGGAACGAGCAGTACTTC.

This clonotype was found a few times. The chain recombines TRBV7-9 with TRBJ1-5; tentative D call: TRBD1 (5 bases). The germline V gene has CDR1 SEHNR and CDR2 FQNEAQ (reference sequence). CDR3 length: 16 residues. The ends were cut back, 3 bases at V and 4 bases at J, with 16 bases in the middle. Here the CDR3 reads CASSFIGQEGNQPQHF. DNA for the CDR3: TGTGCCAGCAGCTTTATTGGGCAAGAGGGGAATCAGCCCCAGCATTTT.

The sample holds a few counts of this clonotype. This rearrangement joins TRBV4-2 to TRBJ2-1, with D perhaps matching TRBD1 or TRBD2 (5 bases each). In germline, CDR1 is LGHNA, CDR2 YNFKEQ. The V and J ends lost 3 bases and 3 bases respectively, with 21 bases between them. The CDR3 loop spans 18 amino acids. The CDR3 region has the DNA TGTGCCAGCAGCCATCCCACCGGGACCAATTTTTACTACAATGAGCAGTTCTTC. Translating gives CASSHPTGTNFYYNEQFF.

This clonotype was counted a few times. The CDR3 region is CASSDPTGNEKLFF. For the CDR3, the DNA is TGCGCCAGCAGTGATCCGACAGGAAATGAAAAACTGTTTTTT. The V call is TRBV10-2, the J call TRBJ1-4; possible D gene TRBD1, 6 bases. Trimming stripped 3 bases from V and 5 bases from J, with 10 bases between. The CDR3 has 14 residues. Looked up from germline, CDR1 is WSHSY and CDR2 is SAAADI.

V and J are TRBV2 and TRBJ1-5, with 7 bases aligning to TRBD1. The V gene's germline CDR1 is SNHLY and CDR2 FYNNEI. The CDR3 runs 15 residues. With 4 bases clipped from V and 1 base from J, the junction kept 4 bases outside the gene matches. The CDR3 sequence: CASSAGGKSNQPQHF. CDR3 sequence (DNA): TGTGCCAGCAGTGCAGGGGGAAAGAGCAATCAGCCCCAGCATTTT.

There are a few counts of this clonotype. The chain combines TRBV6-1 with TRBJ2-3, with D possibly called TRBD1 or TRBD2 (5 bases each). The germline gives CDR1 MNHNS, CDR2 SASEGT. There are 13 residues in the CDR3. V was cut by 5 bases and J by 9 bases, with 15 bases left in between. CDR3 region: CASSQTLGETQYF. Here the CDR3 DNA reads TGTGCCAGCAGTCAAACCTTAGGGGAGACGCAGTATTTT.

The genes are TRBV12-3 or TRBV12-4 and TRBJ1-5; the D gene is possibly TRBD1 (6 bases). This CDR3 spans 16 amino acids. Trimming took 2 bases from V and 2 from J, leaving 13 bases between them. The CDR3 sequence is CASSLLGGRGNQPQHF. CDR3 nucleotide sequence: TGTGCCAGCAGTTTATTGGGGGGCCGAGGCAATCAGCCCCAGCATTTT.

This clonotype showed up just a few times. CDR3 sequence reads: CSFLGGLRYEQYF. DNA of the CDR3: TGCAGCTTCCTGGGAGGGTTGAGGTACGAGCAGTACTTC. The chain carries TRBV29-1 and TRBJ2-7; 7 bases are a match to TRBD2. V was pared by 8 bases and J by 4 bases, with 11 bases of the junction left unmatched. Looked up from germline, CDR1 is SQVTM and CDR2 is ANQGSEA. The CDR3 length is 13 residues.

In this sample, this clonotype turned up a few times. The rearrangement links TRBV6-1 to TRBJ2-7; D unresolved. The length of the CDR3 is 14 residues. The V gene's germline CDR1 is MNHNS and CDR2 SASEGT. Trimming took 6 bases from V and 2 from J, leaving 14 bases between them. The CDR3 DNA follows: TGTGCCAGCAGGGTGGACCGTACAACCTACGAGCAGTACTTC. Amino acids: CASRVDRTTYEQYF.

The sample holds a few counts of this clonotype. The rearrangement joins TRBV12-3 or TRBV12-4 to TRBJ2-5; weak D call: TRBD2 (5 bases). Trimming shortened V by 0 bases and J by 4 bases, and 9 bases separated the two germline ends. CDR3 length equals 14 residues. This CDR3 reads CASSLAGVSETQYF. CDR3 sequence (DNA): TGTGCCAGCAGTTTAGCGGGAGTTTCAGAGACCCAGTACTTC.

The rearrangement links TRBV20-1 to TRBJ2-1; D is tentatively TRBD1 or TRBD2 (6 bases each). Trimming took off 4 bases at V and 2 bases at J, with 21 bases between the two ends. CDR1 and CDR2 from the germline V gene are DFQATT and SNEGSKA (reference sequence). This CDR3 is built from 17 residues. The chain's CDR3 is CSAKGGHGTSPYNEQFF. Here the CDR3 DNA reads TGCAGTGCTAAGGGGGGACATGGGACTTCGCCCTACAATGAGCAGTTCTTC.

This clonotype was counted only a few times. CDR3 in amino acids: CAISEWTGQYNYGYTF. CDR3 nucleotides: TGTGCCATCAGTGAGTGGACAGGGCAGTATAACTATGGCTACACCTTC. V gene TRBV10-3 combines with J gene TRBJ1-2; 8 bases fit TRBD1. CDR3 length: 16 residues. The ends lost 1 base at V and 1 base at J; junction bases unmatched: 5. Per the germline V gene, CDR1 is ENHRY and CDR2 is SYGVKD.

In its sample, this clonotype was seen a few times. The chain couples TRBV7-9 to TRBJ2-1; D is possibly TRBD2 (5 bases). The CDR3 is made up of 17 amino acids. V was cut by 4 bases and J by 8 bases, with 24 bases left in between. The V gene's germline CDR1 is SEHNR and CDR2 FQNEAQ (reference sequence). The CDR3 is CASSSIARLTSSDEQFF. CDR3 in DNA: TGTGCCAGCAGCTCGATTGCCCGACTAACTTCGTCGGATGAGCAGTTCTTC.

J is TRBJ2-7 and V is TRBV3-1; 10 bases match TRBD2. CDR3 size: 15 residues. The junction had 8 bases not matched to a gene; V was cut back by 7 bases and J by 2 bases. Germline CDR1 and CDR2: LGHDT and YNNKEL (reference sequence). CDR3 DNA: TGTGCCAGCACCCCCGGGGGACTAGCGACCTACGAGCAGTACTTC. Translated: CASTPGGLATYEQYF.

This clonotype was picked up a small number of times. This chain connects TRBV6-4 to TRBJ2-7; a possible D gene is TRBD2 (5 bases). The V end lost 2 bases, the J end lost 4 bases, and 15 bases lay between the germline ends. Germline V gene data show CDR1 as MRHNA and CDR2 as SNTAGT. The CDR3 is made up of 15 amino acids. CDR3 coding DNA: TGTGCCAGCAGTGACGGTCCGGCGGGTTTATACGAGCAGTACTTC. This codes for CASSDGPAGLYEQYF.

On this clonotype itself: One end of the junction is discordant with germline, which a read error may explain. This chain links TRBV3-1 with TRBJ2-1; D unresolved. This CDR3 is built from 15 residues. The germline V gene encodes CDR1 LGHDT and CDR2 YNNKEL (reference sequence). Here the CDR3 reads CASSEDRRAYNEQFF. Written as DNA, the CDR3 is TGTGCCAGCAGCGAAGATAGAAGAGCGTACAATGAGCAGTTCTTC.

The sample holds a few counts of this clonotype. CDR3: CASGTSSGPLSTQYF. CDR3 bases: TGTGCCAGCGGAACATCTAGCGGGCCCTTAAGTACGCAGTATTTT. J is TRBJ2-3 and V is TRBV7-2, with 8 positions matching TRBD2. The junction had 15 bases not matched to a gene; V was cut back by 8 bases and J by 8 bases. Germline CDR1 is SGHTA and CDR2 is FQGNSA. The CDR3 is 15 residues long.

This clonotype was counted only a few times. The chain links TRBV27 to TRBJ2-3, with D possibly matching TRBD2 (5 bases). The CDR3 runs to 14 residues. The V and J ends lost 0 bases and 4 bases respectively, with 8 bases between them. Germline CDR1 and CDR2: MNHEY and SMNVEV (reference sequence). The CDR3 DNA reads TGTGCCAGCAGTTTATCGCGGGTTGCAGATACGCAGTATTTT. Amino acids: CASSLSRVADTQYF.